This T cell receptor beta chain was found in a study of graft-versus-host responses after intestinal transplantation (dated by TCRdb to the early 2020s). With regard to the full study: Recipients received multivisceral, liver-intestinal, or isolated intestinal transplants. Anti-thymocyte globulin induction was given to all recipients, followed by maintenance tacrolimus and steroids for 2 to 4 years. After intestinal transplantation, graft-versus-host and host-versus-graft alloreactive T cell clones in the graft, circulation and bone marrow were tracked using bulk TCR-beta CDR3 sequencing. To identify alloreactive clones, pre-transplant mixed lymphocyte reaction products were sequenced and then compared with unstimulated pre-transplant donor and recipient T cells. Of the roughly 26 intestinal transplant recipients enrolled in the cohort, one of whom was a retransplant, a few patients without pretransplant specimens were excluded. A peak of at least 4% donor T cells among recipient peripheral blood mononuclear cells was the definition used for donor T cell macrochimerism. Samples from three later patients were sequenced in-house on an Illumina MiSeq with MiXCR processing rather than by the commercial service. Study-wide findings and limitations: In the allografts of patients with donor T cell macrochimerism, GvH to HvG T cell clonal ratios were high. Early after transplant, peak levels of circulating GvH clones were associated with declines in HvG clones. The conclusions were limited by the relatively low number and heterogeneity of the intestinal transplant patients. GvH clones were detected in recipient bone marrow, and some of these GvH clones were observed earlier in ileal mucosa or blood, consistent with an intestinal mucosal origin.

Read against the paper, the sample's time point label means: cells obtained before transplantation from donor or recipient. CD3+CD4+ and CD3+CD8+ populations were FACS-sorted from unstimulated pre-transplant donor and recipient cells taken from spleen or lymph nodes. Of note for this clone: The clone's antigen remains unknown. Base quality data are lacking; no much larger clone is found one base away.

Via the germline V gene (reference sequence), CDR1 is MNHEY and CDR2 SMNVEV. The cysteine opens and the phenylalanine closes a CDR3 of 14 amino acids. Solely the CDR3 DNA is kept, with 42 bases framed from the first base. Trimming removed 8 bases from V and 4 bases from J, leaving 14 bases between the germline ends. The receptor library was made with the immunoSEQ multiplex PCR assay. In most patients, genomic DNA was isolated using the Qiagen DNeasy Blood and Tissue Kit and sent frozen to Adaptive Biotechnologies for TCR sequencing. For most patients, genomic DNA was subjected to high-throughput TCR-beta CDR3 sequencing by Adaptive Biotechnologies. In the paper's pipeline: Adaptive's ImmunoSEQ software supplied the TCR sequencing data for about 18 patients, while MiXCR and VDJtools were used to process a few other patients. To correct CD4 versus CD8 sorting errors, any sequence found in both subsets at a frequency ratio below 5:1 was removed. CDR3 nucleotide sequences shared by donor and recipient were removed because the origin of these sequences could not be assigned. At least 2-fold expansion over unstimulated cells and a minimum CFSE-low frequency of 0.002% (template counts) or 0.001% (read counts) were required for clones to be classified as alloreactive. A clone was considered mappable if detected in the sequenced pre-transplant spleen, lymph node, or MLR CFSE-low populations of the donor or recipient. Cumulative frequency of alloreactive clones was calculated as a percentage of all sequences weighted by copy number. TCRdb stores this immuneACCESS table with in-frame sequences only. Part of the clones is absent; in the studies checked, under half of the shortfall reflects unresolved V genes, and no reason is known for the rest. The DNA gave D and trimming, while V, J and clone size come from that table. Present in this sample are about 120,000 clones, approximately 95% of which were seen just once. The ten largest make up roughly 3% of the sample.

The clonotype originates from a human donor who received an intestinal transplant. The sequencing here drew on unstimulated CD8+ T cells sorted from spleen or lymph node cells, taken before intestinal transplant. The chain was built from TRBV27 and TRBJ1-4, with the D gene too uncertain to name. In nucleotides, the sequence is TGTGCCAGCGGTAGGCGCTACATTAATGAAAAACTGTTTTTT. Its translation is CASGRRYINEKLFF.